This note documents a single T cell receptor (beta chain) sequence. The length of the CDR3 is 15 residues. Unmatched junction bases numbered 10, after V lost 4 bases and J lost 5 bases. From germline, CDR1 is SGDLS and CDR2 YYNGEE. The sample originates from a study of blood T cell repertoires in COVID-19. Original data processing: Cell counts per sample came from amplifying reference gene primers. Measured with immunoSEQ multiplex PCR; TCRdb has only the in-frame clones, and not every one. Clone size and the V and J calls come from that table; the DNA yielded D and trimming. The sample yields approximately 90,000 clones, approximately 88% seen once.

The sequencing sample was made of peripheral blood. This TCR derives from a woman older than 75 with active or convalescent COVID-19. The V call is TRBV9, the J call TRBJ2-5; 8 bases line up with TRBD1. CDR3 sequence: CASSQGQGVDETQYF. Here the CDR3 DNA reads TGTGCCAGCAGCCAAGGACAGGGAGTCGACGAGACCCAGTACTTC.